The 15 T cell receptor beta chains below were found in one sample sequenced in a study of T cell responses to AZD1222 COVID-19 vaccine. Libraries were prepared by immunoSEQ multiplex PCR; TCRdb keeps only in-frame clonotypes and omits some of them. The sample includes roughly 99,000 clones, about 85% of them seen just once. The sample in question was peripheral blood, obtained on day 0 of AZD1222 vaccination. The source of these receptors is an adult in good health.

This chain uses TRBV19 with TRBJ1-1; 8 nucleotides line up with TRBD1. Trimming removed 3 bases from V and 6 bases from J; junction bases left unmatched: 6. The CDR3 covers 14 residues. Germline V gene lookup returns CDR1 LNHDA and CDR2 SQIVND (reference sequence). The CDR3 reads CASSIVGTGAEAFF. CDR3 bases: TGTGCCAGTAGTATCGTCGGGACAGGCGCTGAAGCTTTCTTT.

The gene calls are TRBV30 and TRBJ2-7; no clear D gene. CDR3 size: 11 residues. Trimming cost V 3 bases and J 12 bases, with 15 bases left between them. Germline V gene lookup returns CDR1 GTSNPN and CDR2 SVGIG (reference sequence). This CDR3 is CAWSEHTVSYF. CDR3 nucleotides: TGTGCCTGGAGCGAACATACGGTGTCGTACTTC.

The V gene is TRBV19, the J gene TRBJ1-3; D remains unclear. Germline V gives CDR1 LNHDA, CDR2 SQIVND (reference sequence). Trimming took 11 bases from V and 8 from J, leaving 13 bases between them. This CDR3 region has 11 residues. CDR3 in DNA: TGTGCCGGAATTCTCGGGGACACCATATATTTT. It encodes CAGILGDTIYF.

This sequence joins TRBV6-4 and TRBJ2-2, with D uncertain. The length of the CDR3 is 15 residues. V dropped 5 bases and J dropped 3 bases, with 13 bases sitting between them. Looked up from germline, CDR1 is MRHNA and CDR2 is SNTAGT. The CDR3 DNA reads as TGTGCCAGCAGTAAAAATTTTGGTGACACCGGGGAGCTGTTTTTT. Amino acid sequence: CASSKNFGDTGELFF.

The rearrangement joins TRBV10-3 to TRBJ2-7, with D perhaps TRBD2 (6 bases). There are 13 residues in the CDR3. V was shortened by 8 bases and J by 2 bases, with 13 bases between the two germline ends. Germline loops: CDR1 ENHRY, CDR2 SYGVKD. The CDR3: CAIGTGEAYEQYF. The DNA of the CDR3 is TGTGCCATCGGTACCGGGGAGGCCTACGAGCAGTACTTC.

The chain joins TRBV5-1 to TRBJ1-5, with a possible D match to TRBD1 (6 bases). The CDR3 contains 14 residues. Looked up from germline, CDR1 is SGHRS and CDR2 is YFSETQ. V lost 0 bases and J lost 7, with 11 bases in between. The CDR3 loop reads CASSLGQEGQPQHF. The DNA of the CDR3 is TGCGCCAGCAGCTTGGGACAGGAGGGGCAGCCCCAGCATTTT. Full variable domain (outside the CDR3, taken from reference TRBV5-1 and TRBJ1-5): KAGVTQTPRYLIKTRGQQVTLSCSPISGHRSVSWYQQTPGQGLQFLFEYFSETQRNKGNFPGRFSGRQFSNSRSEMNVSTLELGDSALYLCASSLGQEGQPQHFGDGTRLSIL.

The gene calls are TRBV5-6 and TRBJ1-2; 9 bases line up with TRBD1. This CDR3 comprises 12 residues. The germline CDR1 and CDR2 sequences are SGHDT and YYEEEE. V was clipped by 1 base and J by 8 bases; unmatched bases: 0. This CDR3 reads CASSLTGGGYTF. Here the CDR3 DNA reads TGTGCCAGCAGCTTGACAGGGGGCGGCTACACCTTC.

The V call is TRBV7-2, the J call TRBJ2-2; D is unresolved. CDR3 length equals 13 residues. Trimming took 5 bases from V and 3 from J, leaving 7 bases between them. Germline V gene data show CDR1 as SGHTA and CDR2 as FQGNSA. CDR3 in DNA: TGTGCCAGCAGCCGAGACCACACCGGGGAGCTGTTTTTT. Protein product: CASSRDHTGELFF.

V is TRBV15 and J is TRBJ1-2; 7 nucleotides agree with TRBD1. The CDR3 extends over 16 amino acids. Germline lookup yields CDR1 LNHNV and CDR2 YYDKDF (reference sequence). Germline trimming cut 0 bases from V and 1 base from J; bases unmatched to any gene: 5. The CDR3 DNA sequence: TGTGCCACCAGCAGAGATTTGGGGACAGATAACTATGGCTACACCTTC. This codes for CATSRDLGTDNYGYTF.

The rearrangement joins TRBV6-5 to TRBJ2-1; D gene uncertain. Germline CDR1 reads MNHEY; CDR2 reads SVGAGI. The CDR3 sequence is 13 residues long. V lost 5 bases, J lost 6 bases, and 11 bases lay in between. CDR3 sequence (DNA): TGTGCCAGCAGTAACCGGGTCGCCAATGAGCAGTTCTTC. As protein: CASSNRVANEQFF.

The gene calls are TRBV7-2 and TRBJ2-5; D call uncertain. V was shortened by 0 bases and J by 4 bases, with 0 bases between the two germline ends. The germline CDR1 and CDR2 sequences are SGHTA and FQGNSA. This CDR3 contains 11 residues. DNA of the CDR3: TGTGCCAGCAGCTTAGCAGAGACCCAGTACTTC. Amino acids: CASSLAETQYF.

This clone has a single count. The V gene is TRBV27, the J gene TRBJ1-2, with TRBD1 matching 8 bases. This CDR3 has 16 residues. The germline V gene has CDR1 MNHEY and CDR2 SMNVEV (reference sequence). V lost 2 bases, J lost 4 bases, and 9 bases stayed unmatched. The CDR3 reads CASSLTPRGRPYGYTF. The CDR3 DNA is TGTGCCAGCAGTTTAACACCCAGGGGGCGCCCCTATGGCTACACCTTC.

This clone was detected once. The chain links TRBV5-1 to TRBJ2-1, with D maybe TRBD2 (5 bases). Germline V lookup: CDR1 SGHRS, CDR2 YFSETQ. Trimming took off 0 bases at V and 10 bases at J, with 20 bases between the two ends. The CDR3 has 16 residues. CDR3 sequence (DNA): TGCGCCAGCAGCTTGGATGCAACGAGGCCCCCGGGGGAGCAGTTCTTC. Translating it yields CASSLDATRPPGEQFF.

The rearrangement uses TRBV28 and TRBJ2-7; D ambiguous. Trimming shortened V by 7 bases and J by 1 base, and 14 bases separated the two germline ends. Per germline, CDR1 MDHEN and CDR2 SYDVKM. This CDR3 is built from 14 residues. CDR3 DNA sequence: TGTGCCAGCACCCCCTCTGGGGTTTCCTACGAGCAGTACTTC. Translating gives CASTPSGVSYEQYF.

The chain has TRBV7-3 and TRBJ2-3; 7 positions match TRBD2. The germline V gene has CDR1 SGHTA and CDR2 FQGTGA. V trimming: 1 base; J trimming: 6 bases; junction bases outside the gene matches: 7. This CDR3 spans 15 amino acids. The CDR3 loop is CASSLREGLRDTQYF. The CDR3 DNA reads TGTGCCAGCAGCTTAAGGGAGGGCCTGAGGGATACGCAGTATTTT. The variable domain in full, completed from reference TRBV7-3 and TRBJ2-3, reads GAGVSQTPSNKVTEKGKYVELRCDPISGHTALYWYRQSLGQGPEFLIYFQGTGAADDSGLPNDRFFAVRPEGSVSTLKIQRTERGDSAVYLCASSLREGLRDTQYFGPGTRLTVL.